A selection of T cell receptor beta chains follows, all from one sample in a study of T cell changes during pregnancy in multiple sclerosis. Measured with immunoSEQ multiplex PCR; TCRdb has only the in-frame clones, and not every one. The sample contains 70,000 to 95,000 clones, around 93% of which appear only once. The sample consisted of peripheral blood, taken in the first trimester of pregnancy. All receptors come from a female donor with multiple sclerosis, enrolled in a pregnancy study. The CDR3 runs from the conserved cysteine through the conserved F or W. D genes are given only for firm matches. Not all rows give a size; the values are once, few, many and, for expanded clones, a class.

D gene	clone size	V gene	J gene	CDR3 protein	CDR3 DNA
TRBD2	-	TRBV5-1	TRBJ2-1	CASSLTSGAYNEQFF	TGCGCCAGCAGCCTGACTAGCGGGGCCTACAATGAGCAGTTCTTC
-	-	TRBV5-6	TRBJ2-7	CASSLGVGEQYF	TGTGCCAGCAGCTTGGGGGTCGGGGAGCAGTACTTC
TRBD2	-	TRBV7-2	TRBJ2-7	CASSPNSGGAGFEQYF	TGTGCCAGCAGCCCCAATAGCGGGGGGGCCGGCTTCGAGCAGTACTTC
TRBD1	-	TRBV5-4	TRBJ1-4	CASSPKTGGNEKLFF	TGTGCCAGCAGCCCCAAGACAGGGGGTAATGAAAAACTGTTTTTT
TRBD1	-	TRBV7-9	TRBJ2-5	CASSLARQGTQETQYF	TGTGCCAGCAGCTTAGCGAGACAGGGGACTCAAGAGACCCAGTACTTC
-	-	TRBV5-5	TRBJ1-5	CASSSLVQASSNQPQHF	TGTGCCAGCAGCTCCCTTGTACAGGCGAGTAGCAATCAGCCCCAGCATTTT
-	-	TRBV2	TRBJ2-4	CASNGDRRLAKNIQYF	TGTGCCAGCAATGGAGACAGGAGACTAGCCAAAAACATTCAGTACTTC
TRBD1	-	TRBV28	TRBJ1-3	CASSLSDRGGGNTIYF	TGTGCCAGCAGTTTATCGGACAGGGGTGGTGGAAACACCATATATTTT
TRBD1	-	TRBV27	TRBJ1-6	CASSTHGQGGSPLHF	TGTGCCAGCAGTACCCACGGACAGGGCGGATCACCCCTCCACTTT
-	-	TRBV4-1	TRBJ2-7	CASSQDPGGGGAYEQYF	TGCGCCAGCAGCCAAGACCCTGGGGGCGGGGGTGCCTACGAGCAGTACTTC
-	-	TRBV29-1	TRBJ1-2	CSVGRVGANYGYTF	TGCAGCGTTGGAAGGGTAGGGGCTAACTATGGCTACACCTTC
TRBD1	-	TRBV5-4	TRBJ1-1	CASSPGGWNTEAFF	TGTGCCAGCAGCCCAGGGGGCTGGAACACTGAAGCTTTCTTT
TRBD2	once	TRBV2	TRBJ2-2	CASSEGGLANGELFF	TGTGCCAGCAGTGAGGGGGGACTAGCGAACGGGGAGCTGTTTTTT
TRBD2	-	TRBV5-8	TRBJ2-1	CASSLSGGGVYNEQFF	TGTGCCAGCAGCTTGTCAGGCGGGGGTGTATACAATGAGCAGTTCTTC
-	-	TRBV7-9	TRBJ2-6	CASSSTETGANVLTF	TGTGCCAGCAGCTCGACAGAGACTGGGGCCAACGTCCTGACTTTC
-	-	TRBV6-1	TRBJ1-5	CASSEANGSNQPQHF	TGTGCCAGCAGTGAAGCGAACGGTAGCAATCAGCCCCAGCATTTT
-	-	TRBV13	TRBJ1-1	CASSFQNTEAFF	TGTGCCAGCAGCTTCCAGAACACTGAAGCTTTCTTT
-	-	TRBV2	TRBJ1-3	CASSEAGRGNTIYF	TGTGCCAGCAGTGAAGCGGGCAGGGGAAACACCATATATTTT
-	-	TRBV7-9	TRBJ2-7	CASSPPGESSYEQYF	TGTGCCAGCAGCCCTCCAGGGGAAAGCTCCTACGAGCAGTACTTC
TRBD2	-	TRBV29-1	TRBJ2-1	CSVSGGGWNEQFF	TGCAGCGTATCGGGGGGGGGCTGGAATGAGCAGTTCTTC
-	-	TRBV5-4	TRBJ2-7	CASSVTGGYEQYF	TGTGCCAGCAGCGTGACAGGTGGCTACGAGCAGTACTTC
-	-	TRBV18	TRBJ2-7	CASSPGESSYEQYF	TGTGCCAGCTCACCAGGGGAGAGCTCCTACGAGCAGTACTTC
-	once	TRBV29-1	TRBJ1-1	CSSGMNTEAFF	TGCAGTTCAGGGATGAACACTGAAGCTTTCTTT
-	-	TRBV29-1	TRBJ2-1	CSVSPTYNEQFF	TGCAGCGTAAGCCCAACGTACAATGAGCAGTTCTTC
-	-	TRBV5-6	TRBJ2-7	CASSSGWRTAGEQYF	TGTGCCAGCAGCTCGGGGTGGCGGACAGCCGGGGAGCAGTACTTC
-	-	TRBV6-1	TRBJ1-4	CASHSGAGREKLFF	TGTGCCAGCCACTCAGGGGCCGGAAGAGAAAAACTGTTTTTT
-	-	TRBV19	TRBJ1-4	CASRPPNQGRGLFF	TGTGCCAGTAGGCCGCCAAATCAGGGAAGGGGACTGTTTTTT
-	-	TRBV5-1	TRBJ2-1	CASSLGGEYNEQFF	TGCGCCAGCAGCTTGGGCGGGGAGTACAATGAGCAGTTCTTC
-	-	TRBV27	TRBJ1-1	CASIRVILGNTEAFF	TGTGCCAGCATCCGGGTGATCTTGGGGAACACTGAAGCTTTCTTT
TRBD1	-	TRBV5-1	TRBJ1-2	CASSTGQGNFYGYTF	TGCGCCAGCAGCACCGGACAGGGAAACTTCTATGGCTACACCTTC
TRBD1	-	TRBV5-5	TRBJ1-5	CASSFGQANQPQHF	TGTGCCAGCAGCTTCGGACAGGCCAATCAGCCCCAGCATTTT
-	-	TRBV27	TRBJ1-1	CASNPSRTPMNTEAFF	TGTGCCAGCAATCCCTCCCGGACACCTATGAACACTGAAGCTTTCTTT
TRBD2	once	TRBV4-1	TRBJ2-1	CASSQEGLAHEQFF	TGCGCCAGCAGCCAAGAGGGACTAGCACATGAGCAGTTCTTC
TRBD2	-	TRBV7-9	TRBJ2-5	CASSESSGGFETQYF	TGTGCCAGCAGCGAGTCTAGCGGGGGGTTTGAGACCCAGTACTTC
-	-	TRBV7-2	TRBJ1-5	CASSLVGVRYSNQPQHF	TGTGCCAGCAGCTTAGTCGGCGTGCGGTATAGCAATCAGCCCCAGCATTTT
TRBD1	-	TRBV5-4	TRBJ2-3	CASTRGGADTQYF	TGTGCCAGCACAAGAGGGGGCGCAGATACGCAGTATTTT
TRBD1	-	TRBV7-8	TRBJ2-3	CASPTGHSTDTQYF	TGTGCCAGCCCGACAGGGCATAGCACAGATACGCAGTATTTT
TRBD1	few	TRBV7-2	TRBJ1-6	CASSSDFRGKLDNSPLHF	TGTGCCAGCAGCTCTGATTTCAGGGGGAAGCTGGATAATTCACCCCTCCACTTT
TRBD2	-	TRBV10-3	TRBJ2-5	CANWPIRGTSAETQYF	TGTGCCAACTGGCCGATACGCGGGACTAGCGCAGAGACCCAGTACTTC
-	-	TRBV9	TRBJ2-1	CASSVGGQSYNEQFF	TGTGCCAGCAGCGTAGGGGGCCAATCCTACAATGAGCAGTTCTTC
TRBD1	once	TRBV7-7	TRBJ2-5	CASSSPTGTGGETQYF	TGTGCTAGCAGCTCGCCCACCGGGACAGGGGGGGAGACCCAGTACTTC
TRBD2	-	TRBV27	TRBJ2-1	CASSPGGATNEQFF	TGTGCCAGCAGCCCCGGGGGGGCCACCAATGAGCAGTTCTTC
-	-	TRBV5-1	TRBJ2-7	CASSLYPGDNSYEQYF	TGCGCCAGCAGCTTATATCCTGGTGACAACTCCTACGAGCAGTACTTC
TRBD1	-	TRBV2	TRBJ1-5	CASSGQGGNQPQHF	TGTGCCAGCAGTGGACAGGGGGGCAATCAGCCCCAGCATTTT
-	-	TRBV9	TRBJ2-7	CASSVGFSLTYEQYF	TGTGCCAGCAGCGTAGGGTTCAGTCTCACCTACGAGCAGTACTTC